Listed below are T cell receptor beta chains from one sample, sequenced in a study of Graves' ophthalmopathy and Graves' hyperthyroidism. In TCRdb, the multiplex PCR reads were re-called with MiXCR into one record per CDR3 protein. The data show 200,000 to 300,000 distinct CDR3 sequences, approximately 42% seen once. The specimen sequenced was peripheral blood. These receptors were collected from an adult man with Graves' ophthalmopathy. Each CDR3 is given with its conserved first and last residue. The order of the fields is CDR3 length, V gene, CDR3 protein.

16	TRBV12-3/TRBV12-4	CASRGDSSLGANVLTF
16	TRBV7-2	CASSPKTSSSTDTQYF
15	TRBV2	CASSYVSGDAYEQYF
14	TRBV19	CASSTSVMNTEAFF
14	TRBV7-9	CASSFTGGTDGYTF
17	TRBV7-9	CASSWGGPHRRTGELFF
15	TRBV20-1	CSAGEDRSRPYEQYF
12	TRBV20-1	CSAGTVNTEAFF
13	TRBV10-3	CAISDRVNQPQHF
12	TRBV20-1	CSAKRDSYEQYF